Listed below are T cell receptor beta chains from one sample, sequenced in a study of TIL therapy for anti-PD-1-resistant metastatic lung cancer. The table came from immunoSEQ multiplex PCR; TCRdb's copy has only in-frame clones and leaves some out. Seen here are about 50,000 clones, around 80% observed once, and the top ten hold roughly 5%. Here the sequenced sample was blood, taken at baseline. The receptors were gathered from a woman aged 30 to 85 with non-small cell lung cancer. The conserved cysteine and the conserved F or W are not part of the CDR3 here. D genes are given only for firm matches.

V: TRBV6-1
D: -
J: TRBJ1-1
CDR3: ASSDRALVTNTEAF

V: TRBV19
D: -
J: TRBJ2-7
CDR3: ASSTPGTFYEQY

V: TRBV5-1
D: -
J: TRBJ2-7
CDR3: ASSLSAGSSYEQY

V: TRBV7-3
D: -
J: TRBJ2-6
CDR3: ASSLWSSGANVLT

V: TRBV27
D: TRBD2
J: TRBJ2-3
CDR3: ASLRSLAGGRSTQY

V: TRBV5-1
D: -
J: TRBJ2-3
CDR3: ASSHRRGSTDTQY

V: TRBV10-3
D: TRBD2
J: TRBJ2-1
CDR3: AIRDTLAGAYNEQF

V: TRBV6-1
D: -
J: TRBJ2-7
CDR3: ASLTGLFYEQY

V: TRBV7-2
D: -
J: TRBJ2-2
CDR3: ASSFELNTGELF

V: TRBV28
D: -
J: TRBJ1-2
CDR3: ASSFASYGYT

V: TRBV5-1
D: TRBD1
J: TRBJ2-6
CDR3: ASSFQGVSSGANVLT

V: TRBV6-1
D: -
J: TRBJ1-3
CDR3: ASSELRDSGNTIY

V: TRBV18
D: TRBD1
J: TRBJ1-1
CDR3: ASSLRDREGTEAF

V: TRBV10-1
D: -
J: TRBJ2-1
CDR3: ASSEGAGFSYNEQF

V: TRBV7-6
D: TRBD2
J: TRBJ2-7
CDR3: ASSPLSGTKYYEQY

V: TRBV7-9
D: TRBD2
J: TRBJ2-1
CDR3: ASSTTRDYNNEQF

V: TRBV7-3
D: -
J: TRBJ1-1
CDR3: ASSLGPTSNTEAF

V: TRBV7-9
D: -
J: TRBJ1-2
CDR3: ASSPGELANYGYT

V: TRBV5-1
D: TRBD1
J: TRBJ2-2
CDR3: ASSGGQGPIRTGELF

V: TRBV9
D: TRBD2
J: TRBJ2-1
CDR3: ASSVGTSGVSYNEQF

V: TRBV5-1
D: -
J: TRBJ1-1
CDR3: ASMSPYNTEAF

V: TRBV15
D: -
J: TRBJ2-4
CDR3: ATSREVGLINIQY

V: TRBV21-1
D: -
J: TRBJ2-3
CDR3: ASSNWGVRRTSTDTQY

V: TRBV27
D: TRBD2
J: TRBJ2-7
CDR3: ASSLSAPALAGVSYEQY

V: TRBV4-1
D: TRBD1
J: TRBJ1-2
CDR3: ASCNPGQGREGGYT

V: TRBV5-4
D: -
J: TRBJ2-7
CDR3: ASIGGNFDEQY

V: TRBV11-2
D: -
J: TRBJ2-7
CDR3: ASSPQTGSHEQY

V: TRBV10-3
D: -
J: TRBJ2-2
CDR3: AISGTANTGELF

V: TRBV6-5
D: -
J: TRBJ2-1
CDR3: ASSYVRKLTYNEQF

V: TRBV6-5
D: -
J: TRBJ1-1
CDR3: ASSRQKNTEAF

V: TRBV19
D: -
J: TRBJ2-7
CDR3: ASEQGQGEQY

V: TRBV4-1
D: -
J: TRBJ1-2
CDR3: ASSQELVQGYT

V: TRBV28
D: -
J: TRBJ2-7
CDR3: ASSPQGRPDYEQY

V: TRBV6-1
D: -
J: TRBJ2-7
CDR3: ASSNRKIGYEQY

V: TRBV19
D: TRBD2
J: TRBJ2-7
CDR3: ASSMETSGLYEQY

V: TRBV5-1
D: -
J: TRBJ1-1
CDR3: ASSPAPGRAEAF

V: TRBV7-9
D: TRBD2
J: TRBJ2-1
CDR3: ASSFTSGNAHEQF

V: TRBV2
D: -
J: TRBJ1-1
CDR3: ASSLQGGEAF

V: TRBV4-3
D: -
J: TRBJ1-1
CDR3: ASSRARVRTEAF

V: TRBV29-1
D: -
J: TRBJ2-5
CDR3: SVWKGETQY

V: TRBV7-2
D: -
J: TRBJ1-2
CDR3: ASSYRQDYT

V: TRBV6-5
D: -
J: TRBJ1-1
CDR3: ASSYGGGSKIEAF

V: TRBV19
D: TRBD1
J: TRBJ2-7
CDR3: ASSAGQGRSYEQY

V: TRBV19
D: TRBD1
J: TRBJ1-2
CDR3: ASLSFTGGYGYT

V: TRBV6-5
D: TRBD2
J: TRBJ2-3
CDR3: ASSYGLAGGPDTQY

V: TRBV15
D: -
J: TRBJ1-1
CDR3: ATSRSKNTEAF

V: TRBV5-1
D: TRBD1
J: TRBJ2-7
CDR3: ASSLEGTASSYEQY

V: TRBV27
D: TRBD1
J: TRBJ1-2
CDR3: ASSLLYYGGQDYGYT

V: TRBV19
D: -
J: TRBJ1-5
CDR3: ASSNSYGRDQPQH

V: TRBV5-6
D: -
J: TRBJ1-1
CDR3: ASSLVRGWEAF

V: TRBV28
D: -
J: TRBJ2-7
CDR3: ASKTQGIGEQY

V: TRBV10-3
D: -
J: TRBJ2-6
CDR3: AISEYEGVSSGANVLT

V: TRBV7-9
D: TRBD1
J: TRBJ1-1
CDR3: ASSLSGQGFTEAF

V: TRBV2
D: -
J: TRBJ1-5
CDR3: ASSAAGVSNQPQH

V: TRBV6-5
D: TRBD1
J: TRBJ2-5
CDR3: ASSSRTGGETQY

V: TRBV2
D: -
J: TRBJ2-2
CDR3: AILSRAQQRELF

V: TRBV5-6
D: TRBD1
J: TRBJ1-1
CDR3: ASREGIGTGKKGTEAF

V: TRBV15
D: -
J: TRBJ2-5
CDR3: ATSSDRRPQETQY

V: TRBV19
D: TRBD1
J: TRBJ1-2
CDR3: ASSTQGGRYGYT

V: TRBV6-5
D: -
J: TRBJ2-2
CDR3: ASSYSDYNTGELF